This T cell receptor (beta chain) was captured in a study of identical twins. Germline V gives CDR1 MDHEN, CDR2 SYDVKM. This CDR3 comprises 16 residues. V shed 6 bases, J shed 0 bases, and the junction held 5 bases outside the gene matches. TCRdb reprocessed the 5' RACE reads via MiXCR and lists one record per CDR3 protein. Found here are about 1.7 million distinct CDR3 sequences, 25% to 35% of them singletons; the top ten hold less than 0.35%. General observations from the study: Insertions ran lower in abundant cord blood beta clonotypes, though not in memory repertoires. Out-of-frame alpha sequences shared by twins showed excess low generation probability.

With regard to this clonotype: Antigen specificity is unknown.

This TCR came from a newborn girl in good health. The rearrangement links TRBV28 to TRBJ2-6, with TRBD1 identical over 7 bases. Sample: cord blood. The CDR3 DNA is TGTGCCAGCAGGACAGGGTTCCTCTCTGGGGCCAACGTCCTGACTTTC. This encodes CASRTGFLSGANVLTF. Looking up the rest from reference TRBV28 and TRBJ2-6 gives the full variable domain: DVKVTQSSRYLVKRTGEKVFLECVQDMDHENMFWYRQDPGLGLRLIYFSYDVKMKEKGDIPEGYSVSREKKERFSLILESASTNQTSMYLCASRTGFLSGANVLTFGAGSRLTVL.